The sequence of this T cell receptor (beta chain) was determined in a study of blood T cells in healthy people across ages. This CDR3 comprises 15 residues. Deletions cut 0 bases from V and 4 bases from J, with 7 bases between. Germline CDR1 reads SGHTA; CDR2 reads FQGTGA. A second PCR of about 7 to 12 cycles used a sample-barcoded 5' primer and a J-beta primer mix. TCRdb recomputed calls from the 5' RACE reads with MiXCR, one row per CDR3 protein. The sample gives approximately 800,000 distinct CDR3 sequences, approximately 53% of which show up once; under 50% is in the top ten. This clonotype occurred a few times.

This TCR came from a man older than 75 in good health. V and J are TRBV7-3 and TRBJ2-6; weak D call: TRBD2 (5 bases). Input material: blood. This CDR3 reads CASSLTSGGANVLTF. The CDR3 DNA follows: TGTGCCAGCAGCTTAACGAGCGGAGGGGCCAACGTCCTGACTTTC.